The source of this T cell receptor delta chain is a study of fetal and pediatric gammadelta thymocytes (dated by TCRdb to between 2021 and 2023). As for the study more broadly: To strengthen a single-cell study of gammadelta thymocyte development, the researchers used bulk gammadelta thymocyte repertoires that mixed previously published data with newly generated, unpublished data. The bulk gammadelta thymocyte repertoire set covered roughly ten subjects in total, 3 fetal thymus donors and 7 pediatric thymus donors. The bulk gammadelta thymocyte repertoires combined unpublished data with previously published data (refs 27,28). Bulk TCR repertoire data were included to raise the number of subjects and reinforce the CDR3 publicity analysis.

On the study overall, not on this receptor specifically: Compared with post-natal repertoires, fetal gammadelta thymocyte repertoires had previously been reported to be enriched for TRDV2, TRGV8 and TRGV9 usage, low N additions and public CDR3s.

Instrument on record: Illumina MiSeq. The paper's processing steps were these. For publicity analysis, the Vgamma9Vdelta2 and nonVgamma9Vdelta2 bulk CDR3 files were merged for each subject into one combined repertoire per subject. Using base R and dplyr, CDR3 publicity was scored on a scale from 0 to 19 by checking each amino acid sequence across 9 single-cell datasets and fewer than 11 bulk repertoires. TCRdb processed the public reads again with the CATT caller, after which rows with matching DNA were combined. V and J calls and clone size were set by TCRdb, not the authors. For this sample there are under 2,500 delta-chain clones; around 25% appear just once. The leading ten clones occupy 4.4% of the sample. This clone was seen a few times. What this receptor recognizes is not known. Base qualities are not at hand, and no much larger clone is one base apart. The CDR1 and CDR2 encoded by the germline V gene are TSWWSYY and QGS. Compared with germline, V lacks 1 base and J lacks 0 bases; bases without a gene match: 16. The CDR3 numbers 20 residues from cysteine through phenylalanine. Solely the CDR3 DNA is kept, with 60 bases framed from the first base.

Staining of thymocytes was performed with Zombie NIR viability dye and with antibodies against CD3 (UCHT1), TCRgammadelta (11F2), TCRVgamma9 (IMMU360) and TCRVdelta2 (IMMU389). Bulk TRD and TRG CDR3 repertoires were generated separately from sorted Vgamma9Vdelta2 and nonVgamma9Vdelta2 gammadelta thymocytes of human fetal and pediatric thymuses. In Belgium, pediatric thymus tissue was obtained from children undergoing cardiac surgery. Pediatric thymus donors in the study were aged between roughly 1 and 12 years. As previously described, thymic cell suspensions were prepared from both fetal and post-natal thymuses. NonVgamma9Vdelta2 thymocytes were sorted as CD3+ gammadeltaTCR+ cells lacking the Vgamma9+Vdelta2+ phenotype. A FACS Aria III cell sorter (BD Biosciences) was used to carry out the cell sorting.

The sequence joins TRDV1 to TRDJ1; TRDD3 lines up with 8 middle nucleotides. The source of this sequence is a child who underwent cardiac surgery and was recorded as healthy. The sequenced material came from non-Vgamma9Vdelta2 gamma-delta T cells from the thymus. The meaning of the sample's cell subset or site label: CD3+gammadeltaTCR+ thymocytes not co-expressing Vgamma9 and Vdelta2. The nucleotide sequence reads as follows: TGTGCTCTTGGGGAACAACCCTTCGAGTACTGGGGGTCCAACACCGATAAACTCATCTTT. Translated, this is CALGEQPFEYWGSNTDKLIF.